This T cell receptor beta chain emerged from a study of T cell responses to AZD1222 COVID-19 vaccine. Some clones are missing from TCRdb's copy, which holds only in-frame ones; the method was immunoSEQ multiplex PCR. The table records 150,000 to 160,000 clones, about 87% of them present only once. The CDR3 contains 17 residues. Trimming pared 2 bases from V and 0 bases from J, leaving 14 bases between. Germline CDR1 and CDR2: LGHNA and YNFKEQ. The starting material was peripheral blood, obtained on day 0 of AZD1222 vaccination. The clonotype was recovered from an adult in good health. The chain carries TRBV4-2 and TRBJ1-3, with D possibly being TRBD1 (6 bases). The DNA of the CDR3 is TGTGCCAGCAGCCAACCGGGACATGAGAGCTCTGGAAACACCATATATTTT. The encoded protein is CASSQPGHESSGNTIYF.